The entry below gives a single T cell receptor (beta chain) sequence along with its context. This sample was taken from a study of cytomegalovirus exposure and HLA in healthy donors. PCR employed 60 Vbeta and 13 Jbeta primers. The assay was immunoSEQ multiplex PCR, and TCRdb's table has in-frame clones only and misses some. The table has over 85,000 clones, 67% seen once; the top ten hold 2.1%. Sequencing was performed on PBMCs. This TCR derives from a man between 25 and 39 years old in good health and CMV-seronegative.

The CDR3 sequence: CASSPGQAAQGTQYF. As DNA, the CDR3 is TGTGCCAGCTCACCGGGACAAGCGGCCCAGGGGACCCAGTACTTC. The chain employs TRBV18 and TRBJ2-5; D is perhaps TRBD1 (6 bases). The CDR3 loop spans 15 amino acids. The V gene's germline CDR1 is KGHSH and CDR2 LQKENI. Trimming removed 3 bases at V and 7 bases at J, with 18 bases between. Full variable domain (remainder filled in from reference TRBV18 and TRBJ2-5): NAGVMQNPRHLVRRRGQEARLRCSPMKGHSHVYWYRQLPEEGLKFMVYLQKENIIDESGMPKERFSAEFPKEGPSILRIQQVVRGDSAAYFCASSPGQAAQGTQYFGPGTRLLVL.